This TCR beta chain came from a study of cytomegalovirus exposure and HLA in healthy donors. A word on this clone: Antigen unknown.

Findings of the study overall: Segments of the TCR beta V type were, in most cases, productive about 90% or about 30% of the time in an earlier analysis. Within the data, a cluster of highly shared sequence variants was likely a sequencing artifact. Later, an analysis found that common viral pathogens appeared to be linked with several of the most significant clusters.

Both 60 Vbeta primers and 13 Jbeta primers went into the PCR. Here immunoSEQ multiplex PCR was the method, and the copy in TCRdb shows in-frame clones only, minus some. The repertoire holds some 120,000 clones, with about 77% as singletons. Germline V lookup: CDR1 MDHEN, CDR2 SYDVKM. The CDR3 runs 16 residues. V was pared by 4 bases and J by 2 bases, with 15 bases between. This chain uses TRBV28 with TRBJ1-3; D ambiguous. The receptor's source is a middle-aged man in good health and CMV-seronegative. Sequences were obtained from PBMCs. The CDR3 protein is CASSSPALGTGNTIYF. The CDR3, as DNA: TGTGCCAGCAGTTCCCCCGCCCTAGGAACTGGAAACACCATATATTTT.